These 31 T cell receptor beta chains were sequenced from one sample in a study of neoadjuvant nivolumab and ipilimumab in lung cancer. Assay used: immunoSEQ multiplex PCR; TCRdb lists only in-frame clones, some missing. The sample holds 40,000 to 60,000 clones; roughly 89% are singletons and the top ten take around 3.6%. The sample here was blood, taken before neoadjuvant nivolumab, alone or with ipilimumab. The receptor source for this set is an adult with non-small cell lung cancer. Some clones in this sample may be carry-over from other donors' samples.

This chain connects TRBV18 to TRBJ2-5; 9 bases match TRBD1. The V gene end was trimmed by 3 bases and the J gene end by 6 bases; junction bases not matched to a gene: 11. The CDR3 covers 16 residues. Germline values: CDR1 KGHSH, CDR2 LQKENI. The CDR3 bases are TGTGCCAGCTCACCGGGATTGAGGGACAGGGTTCAGACCCAGTACTTC. It specifies CASSPGLRDRVQTQYF.

This sequence joins TRBV7-3 and TRBJ2-1; 12 bases fit TRBD2. Germline V gives CDR1 SGHTA, CDR2 FQGTGA. The CDR3 sequence is 19 residues long. Unmatched junction bases numbered 17, after V lost 5 bases and J lost 6 bases. CDR3 in DNA: TGTGCCAGCAGCCCCACCTCTAGCGGGAGGGCCGGGGTACGCAATGAGCAGTTCTTC. Its protein product is CASSPTSSGRAGVRNEQFF.

The V and J genes are TRBV6-5 and TRBJ2-1; the D gene could be TRBD1 or TRBD2 (5 bases each). This CDR3 comprises 13 residues. V shed 5 bases and J shed 9 bases, with 14 bases lying between them. In germline, CDR1 is MNHEY, CDR2 SVGAGI. Written as DNA, the CDR3 is TGTGCCAGCAGTCCCGGGACGGCAGGTGAGCAGTTCTTC. Encoded protein: CASSPGTAGEQFF.

The chain uses TRBV30 and TRBJ2-7; tentative D call: TRBD2 (5 bases). The V gene lost 1 base and the J gene lost 8 bases, with 12 bases spanning the gap. Germline V gene data show CDR1 as GTSNPN and CDR2 as SVGIG (reference sequence). The CDR3 loop spans 12 amino acids. This CDR3 is CAWSASGGQQYF. CDR3 DNA: TGTGCCTGGAGTGCTTCCGGAGGCCAGCAGTACTTC.

Regarding this clone: One junction end disagrees with the germline gene, perhaps due to a read error. The V and J genes are TRBV15 and TRBJ2-6, with D uncertain. Germline CDR1 reads LNHNV; CDR2 reads YYDKDF (reference sequence). The CDR3 loop spans 18 amino acids. The chain's CDR3 is CATGRPRPLNSGANVLTF. The CDR3 bases are TGTGCCACCGGCAGACCGAGACCTTTAAACTCTGGGGCCAACGTCCTGACTTTC.

V gene TRBV2 combines with J gene TRBJ2-2; the D gene is possibly TRBD2 (5 bases). Trimming left V 8 bases short and J 4 bases short, with 20 bases between. The CDR3 spans 16 residues. CDR1 is SNHLY, CDR2 FYNNEI, per germline. CDR3 loop: CASLRETTLGTGELFF. The CDR3 DNA is TGTGCCAGCCTGAGGGAAACCACATTGGGCACCGGGGAGCTGTTTTTT.

This clone has more than one count but fewer than ten. This chain connects TRBV19 to TRBJ1-1; D is uncertain. V lost 7 bases and J lost 7, with 16 bases in between. This CDR3 region has 13 residues. Looked up from germline, CDR1 is LNHDA and CDR2 is SQIVND (reference sequence). CDR3 coding DNA: TGTGCCAGTACCCAAAGCCGTGACCGTGAAGCTTTCTTT. This translates into CASTQSRDREAFF.

The CDR3, as DNA: TGTGCCAGCAGGAGAACTAGGGGACCTCGGGATGAGCAGTTCTTC. Its translation: CASRRTRGPRDEQFF. This rearrangement joins TRBV25-1 to TRBJ2-1; D is possibly TRBD1 or TRBD2 (5 bases each). Germline V CDR1 and CDR2: MGHDK, SYGVNS. Trimming shortened V by 6 bases and J by 8 bases, and 20 bases separated the two germline ends. The CDR3 runs to 15 residues.

In its sample, this clone was seen once. The chain carries TRBV7-8 and TRBJ1-1; D unresolved. CDR1 and CDR2 from the germline V gene are SGHVS and FQNEAQ. The CDR3 extends over 10 amino acids. The V end lost 5 bases, the J end lost 8 bases, and 6 bases lay between the germline ends. The CDR3 region is CASSRTEAFF. The CDR3 coding sequence is TGTGCCAGCAGCCGTACAGAAGCTTTCTTT.

The V call is TRBV18, the J call TRBJ1-3; possible D gene TRBD1, 5 bases. Per the germline V gene, CDR1 is KGHSH and CDR2 is LQKENI. CDR3 length equals 17 residues. V was clipped by 3 bases and J by 2 bases, with 17 bases between them. CDR3 in amino acids: CASSPSTSLTAGNTIYF. The CDR3 nucleotides read TGTGCCAGCTCACCTTCGACATCTCTGACAGCTGGAAACACCATATATTTT. The full variable domain, completed using reference TRBV18 and TRBJ1-3, is NAGVMQNPRHLVRRRGQEARLRCSPMKGHSHVYWYRQLPEEGLKFMVYLQKENIIDESGMPKERFSAEFPKEGPSILRIQQVVRGDSAAYFCASSPSTSLTAGNTIYFGEGSWLTVV.

This clone is medium-sized. This chain connects TRBV19 to TRBJ2-7; possibly TRBD1 for D (6 bases). Trimming removed 4 bases at V and 2 bases at J, with 18 bases between. Germline CDR1 LNHDA, CDR2 SQIVND (reference sequence). The CDR3 contains 16 residues. CDR3 DNA: TGTGCCAGTAGTACCGGGACATCCGAGGGAACCTACGAGCAGTACTTC. The encoded protein is CASSTGTSEGTYEQYF.

The V and J genes are TRBV5-4 and TRBJ2-1; 8 positions match TRBD2. From germline, CDR1 is SGHNT and CDR2 YYREEE (reference sequence). After removal of 4 bases from V and 7 bases from J, the junction contained 10 bases not matched to a gene. The CDR3 runs to 15 residues. This CDR3 is CASSPGLAPLNEQFF. The DNA for the CDR3 is TGTGCCAGCAGCCCCGGACTAGCCCCTCTTAATGAGCAGTTCTTC.

J is TRBJ2-7 and V is TRBV7-2; D not resolved. V gave up 1 base and J gave up 12 bases, with 13 bases separating them. Germline CDR1 and CDR2: SGHTA and FQGNSA. This CDR3 is 12 amino acids long. The CDR3 reads CASSLDIGEWYF. The CDR3 DNA follows: TGTGCCAGCAGCTTAGATATCGGCGAATGGTACTTC.

This chain uses TRBV14 with TRBJ2-7; D assignment may be TRBD1 or TRBD2 (5 bases each). The CDR3 spans 16 residues. CDR1 and CDR2 from the germline V gene are SGHDN and FVKESK. Trimming took off 3 bases at V and 7 bases at J, with 22 bases between the two ends. The CDR3 is CASSQRDLGRMREQYF. CDR3 DNA: TGTGCCAGCAGCCAGAGGGACCTGGGAAGGATGAGGGAGCAGTACTTC.

This rearrangement joins TRBV7-9 to TRBJ1-1, with 9 positions matching TRBD1. This CDR3 region has 15 residues. Germline loops: CDR1 SEHNR, CDR2 FQNEAQ (reference sequence). V lost 5 bases to trimming and J lost 4 bases; unmatched junction nucleotides: 8. Written as DNA, the CDR3 is TGTGCCAGCAGCACCCCGGGACAGGGCGGCACTGAAGCTTTCTTT. Translation: CASSTPGQGGTEAFF. The variable domain in full, with the rest retrieved from reference TRBV7-9 and TRBJ1-1, is DTGVSQNPRHKITKRGQNVTFRCDPISEHNRLYWYRQTLGQGPEFLTYFQNEAQLEKSRLLSDRFSAERPKGSFSTLEIQRTEQGDSAMYLCASSTPGQGGTEAFFGQGTRLTVV.

This chain links TRBV7-2 with TRBJ2-3, with TRBD2 matching over 12 bases. Germline-derived CDR1 and CDR2 are SGHTA and FQGNSA. There are 13 residues in the CDR3. The J segment lost 14 bases and the V segment lost 1 base, leaving 4 bases of the junction unmatched. In DNA form, the CDR3 reads TGTGCCAGCAGCTTAGGACTAGCGGGAGAGCGGTATTTT. It yields the protein CASSLGLAGERYF.

The chain is built from TRBV5-1 and TRBJ1-1; D is possibly TRBD1 (5 bases). There are 13 residues in the CDR3. Deletions cut 3 bases from V and 5 bases from J, with 11 bases between. Germline-derived CDR1 and CDR2 are SGHRS and YFSETQ. The CDR3 reads CASSSQGVTEAFF. Here the CDR3 DNA reads TGCGCCAGCAGCTCCCAGGGAGTGACTGAAGCTTTCTTT. Full variable domain (rest looked up from reference TRBV5-1 and TRBJ1-1): KAGVTQTPRYLIKTRGQQVTLSCSPISGHRSVSWYQQTPGQGLQFLFEYFSETQRNKGNFPGRFSGRQFSNSRSEMNVSTLELGDSALYLCASSSQGVTEAFFGQGTRLTVV.

This chain joins TRBV27 and TRBJ2-1; 10 nucleotides agree with TRBD1. Germline assignment: CDR1 MNHEY and CDR2 SMNVEV (reference sequence). This CDR3 is 15 amino acids long. V shed 5 bases and J 7 bases; nucleotides not matched to a gene: 8. This chain's CDR3 is CASSPLTGQGNEQFF. In DNA, the CDR3 is TGTGCCAGCAGTCCACTTACGGGACAGGGGAATGAGCAGTTCTTC.

The chain recombines TRBV5-1 with TRBJ2-2; TRBD1 is a possible D gene (5 bases). V dropped 5 bases and J dropped 2 bases, with 10 bases sitting between them. The CDR3 consists of 14 residues. From germline, CDR1 is SGHRS and CDR2 YFSETQ. CDR3 in amino acids: CASRSDSNTGELFF. The DNA for the CDR3 is TGCGCCAGCAGGTCAGACAGCAACACCGGGGAGCTGTTTTTT.

The genes are TRBV7-2 and TRBJ2-7; D call uncertain. The V gene's germline CDR1 is SGHTA and CDR2 FQGNSA. The CDR3 runs to 12 residues. V was trimmed by 7 bases and J by 1 base, leaving 8 bases between them. CDR3 in DNA: TGTGCCAGCACCCTCCCTTCCTACGAGCAGTACTTC. It codes for CASTLPSYEQYF.

The chain uses TRBV7-9 and TRBJ1-5; D uncertain. The CDR3 is 16 amino acids. V was cut by 1 base and J by 4 bases, with 14 bases left in between. Per germline, CDR1 SEHNR and CDR2 FQNEAQ (reference sequence). As DNA, the CDR3 is TGTGCCAGCAGCTTAGGGACGGGGTTGGCAAATCAGCCCCAGCATTTT. This sequence encodes CASSLGTGLANQPQHF.

The chain has TRBV11-2 and TRBJ2-7; either TRBD1 or TRBD2 may fit D (5 bases each). The V gene's germline CDR1 is SGHAT and CDR2 FQNNGV. Trimming took off 7 bases at V and 6 bases at J, with 22 bases between the two ends. The CDR3 runs to 15 residues. This CDR3 reads CASNLGGHRGIEQYF. The CDR3 DNA follows: TGTGCCAGCAACTTGGGTGGCCACCGGGGCATCGAGCAGTACTTC.

This sequence joins TRBV4-1 and TRBJ2-3; the match to TRBD2 covers 12 bases. The germline V gene encodes CDR1 MGHRA and CDR2 YSYEKL. V shed 4 bases and J 4 bases; nucleotides not matched to a gene: 9. The CDR3 consists of 17 residues. CDR3 in DNA: TGCGCCAGCAGCCTCTGGGGCCTAGCGGGAGGGTCAGATACGCAGTATTTT. Encoded protein: CASSLWGLAGGSDTQYF.

CDR3 bases: TGTGCCAGCAGCGTGCGGGACAGGGGATACGAGCAGTACTTC. Translated, it gives CASSVRDRGYEQYF. This sequence joins TRBV6-6 and TRBJ2-7; 10 positions match TRBD1. V was pared by 6 bases and J by 4 bases, with 6 bases of the junction left unmatched. Germline-derived CDR1 and CDR2 are MNHNY and SVGAGI (reference sequence). The CDR3 is made up of 14 amino acids.

The genes are TRBV15 and TRBJ2-1; D perhaps matches TRBD2 (6 bases). Germline loops: CDR1 LNHNV, CDR2 YYDKDF (reference sequence). The CDR3 consists of 14 residues. The V and J ends lost 6 bases and 9 bases respectively, with 18 bases between them. CDR3 sequence: CATSADGGGSEQFF. Here the CDR3 DNA reads TGTGCCACCAGTGCAGATGGGGGAGGCAGTGAGCAGTTCTTC.

The V gene is TRBV10-3, the J gene TRBJ2-7, with D possibly being TRBD1 (6 bases). Trimming removed 3 bases at V and 6 bases at J, with 15 bases between. This CDR3 contains 14 residues. The germline V gene has CDR1 ENHRY and CDR2 SYGVKD. CDR3: CAISDLAGATEQYF. The CDR3 nucleotides read TGTGCCATCAGTGATTTGGCAGGGGCCACCGAGCAGTACTTC.

Here the CDR3 reads CASSPQTGSNTEAFF. The CDR3 coding sequence is TGTGCCAGCAGCCCTCAAACGGGGAGTAACACTGAAGCTTTCTTT. The V gene is TRBV6-6, the J gene TRBJ1-1; D not certain. Trimming took 6 bases from V and 2 from J, leaving 16 bases between them. From germline, CDR1 is MNHNY and CDR2 SVGAGI (reference sequence). The CDR3 is made up of 15 amino acids.

This rearrangement joins TRBV5-1 to TRBJ2-2; no definite D call. The CDR3 length is 12 residues. Between the trimmed V and J ends, which lost 5 bases and 7 bases, there was a span of 9 bases. The germline V gene has CDR1 SGHRS and CDR2 YFSETQ. CDR3 DNA sequence: TGCGCCAGCAGGGCCTCAGTCGGGGAGCTGTTTTTT. Translated, it gives CASRASVGELFF.

The chain employs TRBV9 and TRBJ2-5; D possibly matches TRBD1 or TRBD2 (5 bases each). The CDR3 consists of 15 residues. Germline lookup yields CDR1 SGDLS and CDR2 YYNGEE. The germline V and J ends were trimmed by 3 bases and 4 bases, with 16 bases remaining between them. The DNA for the CDR3 is TGTGCCAGCAGCGGTGAGGGGCGTGAGGGAGAGACCCAGTACTTC. It yields the protein CASSGEGREGETQYF.

The rearrangement links TRBV5-6 to TRBJ2-7, with unresolved D. This CDR3 is built from 13 residues. Germline V gene data show CDR1 as SGHDT and CDR2 as YYEEEE. V was pared by 2 bases and J by 2 bases, with 8 bases between. The CDR3 bases are TGTGCCAGCAGCTTACGAAATACCTACGAGCAGTACTTC. Encoded protein: CASSLRNTYEQYF.

This chain uses TRBV15 with TRBJ1-3; no clear D gene. The CDR3 loop spans 18 amino acids. The V gene lost 0 bases and the J gene lost 4 bases, with 19 bases spanning the gap. CDR1 is LNHNV, CDR2 YYDKDF, per germline (reference sequence). CDR3 sequence (DNA): TGTGCCACCAGCAGAGATGGCGGAGCGTACCAAGTCGGAAACACCATATATTTT. It yields the protein CATSRDGGAYQVGNTIYF.